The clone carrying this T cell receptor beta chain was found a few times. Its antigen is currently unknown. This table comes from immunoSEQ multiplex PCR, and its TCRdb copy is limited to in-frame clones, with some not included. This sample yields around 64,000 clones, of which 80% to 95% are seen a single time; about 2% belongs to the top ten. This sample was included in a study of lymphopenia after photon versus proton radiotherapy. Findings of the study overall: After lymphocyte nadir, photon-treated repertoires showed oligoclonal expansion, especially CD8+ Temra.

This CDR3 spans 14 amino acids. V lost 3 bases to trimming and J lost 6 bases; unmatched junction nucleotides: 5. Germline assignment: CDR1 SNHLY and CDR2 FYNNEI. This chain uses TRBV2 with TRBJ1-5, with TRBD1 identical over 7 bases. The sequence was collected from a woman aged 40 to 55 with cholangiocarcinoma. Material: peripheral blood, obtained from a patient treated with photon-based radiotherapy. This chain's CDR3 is CASSDRGGSQPQHF. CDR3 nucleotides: TGTGCCAGCAGTGACAGGGGGGGAAGTCAGCCCCAGCATTTT.